The 2 T cell receptor beta chains reported below all come from one sample, sequenced in a study of blood T cell repertoires in COVID-19. Clones were sequenced by immunoSEQ multiplex PCR, and TCRdb holds only the in-frame ones, with some missing. The table lists roughly 200,000 clones, around four fifths of them singletons. The specimen sequenced was PBMCs or T cells enriched from blood (not recorded which). The receptor set was obtained from a man in his forties or fifties who had recovered from COVID-19.

J is TRBJ2-5 and V is TRBV2, with D possibly matching TRBD1 (5 bases). The germline V gene has CDR1 SNHLY and CDR2 FYNNEI. The V gene lost 6 bases and the J gene lost 3 bases, with 11 bases spanning the gap. This CDR3 contains 13 residues. The CDR3 loop reads CASRWTTEETQYF. The CDR3 coding sequence is TGTGCCAGCAGGTGGACGACAGAAGAGACCCAGTACTTC. Filled out from reference TRBV2 and TRBJ2-5, the complete variable domain reads EPEVTQTPSHQVTQMGQEVILRCVPISNHLYFYWYRQILGQKVEFLVSFYNNEISEKSEIFDDQFSVERPDGSNFTLKIRSTKLEDSAMYFCASRWTTEETQYFGPGTRLLVL.

The chain links TRBV10-3 to TRBJ2-1, with 8 bases lining up with TRBD1. The ends lost 7 bases at V and 8 bases at J; junction bases unmatched: 7. CDR1 is ENHRY and CDR2 is SYGVKD in the germline V gene. The CDR3 totals 13 residues. The CDR3 bases are TGTGCCATCAACGACAGGGGAGCCGATGAGCAGTTCTTC. Translation gives CAINDRGADEQFF.